Included here is one TCR beta chain sequence, with context. It has no known antigen specificity. Base qualities were left out, and no much larger clone turns up one base away. TCR CDR3 regions were amplified from genomic DNA by multiplex PCR using the deep immunoSEQ assay. Extracted genomic DNA from each cell subset was spread evenly across all wells of several immunoSEQ 96-well plates, with each plate serving as a replicate. For sorted subsets, 150 to 200 ng genomic DNA, equal to 30,000 or so T cell genomes, was loaded into each replicate PCR. Purified libraries were quantified with a Qubit 3.0 fluorometer, sized on a Bioanalyzer 2100, and re-quantified with the KAPA Library Quantification kit. Every immunoSEQ 96-well plate was sequenced on a separate single-read 150-cycle Illumina NextSeq 550 flow cell. On the authors' methods: Because only junctional sequences without quality scores were contained in the immunoSEQ output, filtering matching that applied to full-length reads could not be performed. To assign V/J genes and CDR3, sequences were annotated using PyIR, a Python wrapper for IgBLAST v1.9, with IMGT germline references. Any read was removed if the V/J assignment was weak (E-value above 1e-6), the CDR3 was missing, or the read contained stop codons, out-of-frame junctions, or ambiguous translated residues. V3J clonotypes were defined as sequences sharing the same inferred V gene, J gene, and CDR3 amino acid sequence. Percentage overlap between repertoires was computed as shared unique clonotypes divided by the size of the smaller repertoire. RTK rarefaction, the Chao1 estimator, and Recon v2.1 estimates of unobserved clonotypes were used to assess repertoire richness. Generation probabilities for all TCRbeta clonotypes obtained by the gDNA method from several donors were computed using OLGA. Held by TCRdb, this immuneACCESS table contains in-frame sequences only and omits some clones. Under half of the omission traces to an unresolved V gene where checked; the cause of the rest is unknown. That table gives V, J and clone size, and the DNA gave D and trimming. Within this sample are under 2.5 million clones, with just under 95% of them counted one time only. The ten largest clones take up 0.37% of the sample.

The donors were healthy, HIV-negative adults who had no recently reported acute infections or vaccinations. Every donor was a Caucasian adult residing in Nashville, Tennessee, USA. CD4+ T cells were enriched by magnetic negative selection, after which naive cells were positively selected on CD45RA and the negative fraction was taken as the memory subset. Blood was obtained by leukapheresis, after which PBMCs were separated by Ficoll-Histopaque density gradient centrifugation and cryopreserved in liquid nitrogen vapor phase. Analytical flow cytometry was used to check the purity and quantity of every magnetically sorted T cell population. Each sorted fraction had its genomic DNA isolated and then quantified by UV absorbance on a Nanodrop 2000c. This specimen comes from a study of shared clonotypes between healthy human individuals (dated by TCRdb to the early 2020s). For the wider study: A couple of women and three men aged 18 to 49 years were included in the cohort. Per donor, three plates each were used for CD4 naive and CD4 memory, two for CD8 naive, and one for CD8 memory. To estimate repertoire size and how much clonotypes are shared between individuals, the study performed deep sequencing of blood TCR repertoires from a few healthy adults. Different laboratories and diverse techniques were used to prepare libraries and sequence TCR repertoires, to increase sequencing depth and limit assay-specific biases. Leukapheresis yielded between about 0.9 and 9.5 billion PBMCs per donor. Broad study findings and their caveats: Even with the large sequencing depth, rarefaction of the sorted-subset datasets indicated that sequencing was incomplete. The genetic and exposure-history diversity represented was limited by the small number of donors. Pairwise subsampling indicated that sequencing depth was expected to affect the degree of clonotype sharing among donors. Sampling was restricted to blood, and TCR repertoires in tissues likely differ from the TCR repertoires found in blood. Larger estimated clonotype richness was generally found for naive subsets than for memory subsets. Compared with non-shared clonotypes, the clonotypes found in all four sorted-subset donors had higher generation probabilities. Across four donors, approximately 5% of naive CD4, roughly 3.5% of naive CD8, 2.3% of memory CD4, and over 0.35% of memory CD8 clonotypes were shared.

The CDR3 contains 17 residues, cysteine and phenylalanine counted. The sequence is cut down to CDR3 DNA, 51 bases in frame from base 1. The CDR1 and CDR2 encoded by the germline V gene are MGHRA and YSYEKL. From V the trimming removes 3 bases and from J it removes 4 bases, while the gene matches leave 6 bases of the junction unaccounted for. The chain is encoded by TRBV4-1 joined to TRBJ2-3, with TRBD2 matching 14 junction bases. The source is a man aged 18-30 years in good health. Some clones in this sample may be carry-over from other donors' samples. Sequences were obtained from naive CD4+ T cells from PBMCs. The sample's cell subset or site label is to be understood as: CD45RA+ positively selected. The nucleotide sequence reads TGCGCCAGCAGCCAGACGGGACTAGCGGGAGTGGCAGATACGCAGTATTTT. Protein translation: CASSQTGLAGVADTQYF.